This T cell receptor beta chain appears in the sequencing data of a study of cytomegalovirus exposure and HLA in healthy donors. Germline CDR1 is SSHAT and CDR2 is FNYEAQ (reference sequence). The CDR3 extends over 19 amino acids. In regard to this clone: One end of the junction varies from germline; a read error may be responsible.

Both 60 Vbeta primers and 13 Jbeta primers went into the PCR. Measured with immunoSEQ multiplex PCR; TCRdb has only the in-frame clones, and not every one. The sample yields around 150,000 clones, 65% to 85% seen once. Material for sequencing was PBMCs. The source of this sequence is a male donor in good health and CMV-seropositive. The chain has TRBV7-7 and TRBJ2-4; TRBD2 might be the D (6 bases). The CDR3 bases are TGTGCTAGCAGCTTAGATGGAAGGGACTCCCGGATGGGCAAAAACATTCAGTACTTC. This encodes CASSLDGRDSRMGKNIQYF.